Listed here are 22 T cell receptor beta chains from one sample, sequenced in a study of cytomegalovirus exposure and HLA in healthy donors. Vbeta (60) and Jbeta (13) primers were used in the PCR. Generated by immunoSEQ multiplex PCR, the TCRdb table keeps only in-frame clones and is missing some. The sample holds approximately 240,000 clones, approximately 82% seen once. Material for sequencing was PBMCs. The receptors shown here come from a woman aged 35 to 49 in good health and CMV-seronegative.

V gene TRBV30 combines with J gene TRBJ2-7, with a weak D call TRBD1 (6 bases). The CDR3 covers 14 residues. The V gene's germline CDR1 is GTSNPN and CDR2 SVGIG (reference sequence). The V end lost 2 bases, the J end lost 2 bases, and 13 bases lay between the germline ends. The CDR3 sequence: CAWSPLGGPYEQYF. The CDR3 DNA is TGTGCCTGGAGTCCCCTTGGGGGCCCCTACGAGCAGTACTTC.

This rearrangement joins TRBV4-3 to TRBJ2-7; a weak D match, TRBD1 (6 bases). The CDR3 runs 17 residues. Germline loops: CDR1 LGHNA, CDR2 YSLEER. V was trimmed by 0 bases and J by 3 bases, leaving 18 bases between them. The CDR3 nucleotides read TGCGCCAGCAGCCAAGATGTCGCGGCAGGGGCTTTCTACGAGCAGTACTTC. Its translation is CASSQDVAAGAFYEQYF.

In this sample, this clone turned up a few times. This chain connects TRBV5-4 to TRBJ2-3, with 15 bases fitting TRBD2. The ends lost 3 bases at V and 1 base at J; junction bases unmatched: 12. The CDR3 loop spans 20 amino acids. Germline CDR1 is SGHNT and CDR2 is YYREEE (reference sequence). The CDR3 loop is CASSWGLAGGNLLRTDTQYF. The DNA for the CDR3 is TGTGCCAGCAGCTGGGGACTAGCGGGGGGCAACTTATTACGCACAGATACGCAGTATTTT.

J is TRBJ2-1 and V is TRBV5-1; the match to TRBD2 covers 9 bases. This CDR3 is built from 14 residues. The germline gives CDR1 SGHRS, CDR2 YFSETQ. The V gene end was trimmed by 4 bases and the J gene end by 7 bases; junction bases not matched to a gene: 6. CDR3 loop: CASSPGLARNEQFF. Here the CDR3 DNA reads TGCGCCAGCAGCCCAGGACTAGCGAGGAATGAGCAGTTCTTC.

The CDR3 is CASSLVLAADSPLSTIYF. DNA for the CDR3: TGTGCCAGCAGCTTAGTCCTCGCGGCCGACAGCCCTTTAAGCACCATATATTTT. The chain links TRBV11-2 to TRBJ1-3; D might be TRBD1 (5 bases). Germline loops: CDR1 SGHAT, CDR2 FQNNGV. V lost 1 base, J lost 9 bases, and 25 bases lay in between. The CDR3 spans 18 residues.

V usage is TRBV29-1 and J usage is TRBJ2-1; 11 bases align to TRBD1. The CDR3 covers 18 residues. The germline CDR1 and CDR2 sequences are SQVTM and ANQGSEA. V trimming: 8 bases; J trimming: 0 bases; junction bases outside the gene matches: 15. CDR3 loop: CSLSGTGGPHSSYNEQFF. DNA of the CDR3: TGCAGCCTTTCCGGGACAGGGGGGCCCCACAGCTCCTACAATGAGCAGTTCTTC.

The CDR3 region is CASSLYAFGEQYF. The CDR3 DNA is TGTGCCAGCAGTTTGTACGCCTTCGGGGAGCAGTACTTC. The chain is built from TRBV28 and TRBJ2-7; D gene ambiguous. This CDR3 is 13 amino acids long. CDR1 and CDR2 from the germline V gene are MDHEN and SYDVKM. V gave up 3 bases and J gave up 7 bases, with 13 bases separating them.

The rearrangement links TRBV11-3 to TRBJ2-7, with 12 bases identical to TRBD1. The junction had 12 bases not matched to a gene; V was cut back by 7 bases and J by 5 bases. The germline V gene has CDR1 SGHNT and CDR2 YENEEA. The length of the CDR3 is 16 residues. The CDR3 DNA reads TGTGCCAGCACCCTTCTGCCGGGACAGGGGGCCCACGAGCAGTACTTC. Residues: CASTLLPGQGAHEQYF.

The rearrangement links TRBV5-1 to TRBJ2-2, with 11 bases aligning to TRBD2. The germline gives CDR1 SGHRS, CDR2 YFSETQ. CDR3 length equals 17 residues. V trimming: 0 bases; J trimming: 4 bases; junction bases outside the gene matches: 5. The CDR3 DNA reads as TGCGCCAGCAGCTTGGGTCTAGCGGGGGGCGCCACCGGGGAGCTGTTTTTT. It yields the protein CASSLGLAGGATGELFF. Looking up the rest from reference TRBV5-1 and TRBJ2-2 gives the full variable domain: KAGVTQTPRYLIKTRGQQVTLSCSPISGHRSVSWYQQTPGQGLQFLFEYFSETQRNKGNFPGRFSGRQFSNSRSEMNVSTLELGDSALYLCASSLGLAGGATGELFFGEGSRLTVL.

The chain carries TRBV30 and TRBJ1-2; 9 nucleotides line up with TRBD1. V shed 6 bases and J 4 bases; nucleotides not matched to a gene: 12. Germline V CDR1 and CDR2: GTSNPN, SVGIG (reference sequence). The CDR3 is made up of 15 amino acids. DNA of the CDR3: TGTGCCTGTTTAAAAAGGGACAGGGTGAGCTATGGCTACACCTTC. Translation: CACLKRDRVSYGYTF. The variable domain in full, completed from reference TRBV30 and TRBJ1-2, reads SQTIHQWPATLVQPVGSPLSLECTVEGTSNPNLYWYRQAAGRGLQLLFYSVGIGQISSEVPQNLSASRPQDRQFILSSKKLLLSDSGFYLCACLKRDRVSYGYTFGSGTRLTVV.

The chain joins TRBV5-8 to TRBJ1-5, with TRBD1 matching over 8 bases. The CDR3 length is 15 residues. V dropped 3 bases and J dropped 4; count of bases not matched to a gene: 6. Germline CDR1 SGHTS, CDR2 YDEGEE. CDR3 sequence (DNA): TGTGCCAGCAGCTGGGGACAGGTGATGAATCAGCCCCAGCATTTT. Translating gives CASSWGQVMNQPQHF. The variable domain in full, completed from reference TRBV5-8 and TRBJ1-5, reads EAGVTQSPTHLIKTRGQQATLRCSPISGHTSVYWYQQALGLGLQFLLWYDEGEERNRGNFPPRFSGRQFPNYSSELNVNALELEDSALYLCASSWGQVMNQPQHFGDGTRLSIL.

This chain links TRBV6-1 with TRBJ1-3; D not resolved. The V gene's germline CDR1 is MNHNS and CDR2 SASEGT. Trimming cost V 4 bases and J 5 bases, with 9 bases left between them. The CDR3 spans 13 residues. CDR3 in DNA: TGTGCCAGCAGTGCGCAACTTCGAAACACCATATATTTT. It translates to CASSAQLRNTIYF.

The DNA for the CDR3 is TGTGCCAGCAGTGAATATCTCGGGGGAGGGGAGACCCAGTACTTC. This gives the protein CASSEYLGGGETQYF. The chain links TRBV25-1 to TRBJ2-5, with 7 bases matching TRBD2. Germline V gene data show CDR1 as MGHDK and CDR2 as SYGVNS. J was trimmed by 5 bases and V by 0 bases; bases with no gene match: 6. The CDR3 contains 15 residues.

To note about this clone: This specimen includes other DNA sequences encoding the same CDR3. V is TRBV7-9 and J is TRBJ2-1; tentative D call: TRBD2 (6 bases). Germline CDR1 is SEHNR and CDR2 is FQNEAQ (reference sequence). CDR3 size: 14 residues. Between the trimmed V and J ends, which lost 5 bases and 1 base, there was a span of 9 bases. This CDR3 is CASSPRGSYNEQFF. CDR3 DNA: TGTGCCAGCAGCCCGCGGGGATCCTACAATGAGCAGTTCTTC.

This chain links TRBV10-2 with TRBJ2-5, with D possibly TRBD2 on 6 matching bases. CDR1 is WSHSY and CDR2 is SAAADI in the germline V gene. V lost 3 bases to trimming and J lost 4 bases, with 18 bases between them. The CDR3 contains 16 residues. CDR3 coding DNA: TGCGCCAGCAGTGATAAGTCGCTAGCGATGGGAGAGACCCAGTACTTC. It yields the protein CASSDKSLAMGETQYF.

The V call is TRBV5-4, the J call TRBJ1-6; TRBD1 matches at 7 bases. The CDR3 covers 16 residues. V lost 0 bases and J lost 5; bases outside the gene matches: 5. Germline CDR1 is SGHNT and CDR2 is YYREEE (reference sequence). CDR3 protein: CASSLAGTEDNSPLHF. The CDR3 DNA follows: TGTGCCAGCAGCTTGGCCGGGACAGAGGATAATTCACCCCTCCACTTT.

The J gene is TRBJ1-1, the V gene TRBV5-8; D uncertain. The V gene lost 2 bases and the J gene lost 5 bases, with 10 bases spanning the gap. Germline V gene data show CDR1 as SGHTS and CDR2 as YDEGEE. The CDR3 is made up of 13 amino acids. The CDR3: CASSLTRRTEAFF. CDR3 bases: TGTGCCAGCAGCTTAACCCGGCGGACTGAAGCTTTCTTT.

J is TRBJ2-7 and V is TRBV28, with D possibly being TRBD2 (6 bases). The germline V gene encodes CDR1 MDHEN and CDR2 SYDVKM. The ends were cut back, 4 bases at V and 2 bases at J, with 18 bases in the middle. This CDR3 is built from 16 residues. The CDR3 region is CASSSSGTFKPYEQYF. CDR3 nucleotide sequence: TGTGCCAGCAGTTCCTCCGGGACTTTTAAACCCTACGAGCAGTACTTC.

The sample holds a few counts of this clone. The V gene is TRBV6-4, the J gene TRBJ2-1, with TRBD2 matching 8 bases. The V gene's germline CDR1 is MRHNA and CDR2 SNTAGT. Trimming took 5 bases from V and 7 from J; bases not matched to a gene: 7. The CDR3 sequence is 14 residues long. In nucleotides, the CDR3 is TGTGCCAGCAGTTCAGGACTAGCTGGGAATGAGCAGTTCTTC. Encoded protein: CASSSGLAGNEQFF.

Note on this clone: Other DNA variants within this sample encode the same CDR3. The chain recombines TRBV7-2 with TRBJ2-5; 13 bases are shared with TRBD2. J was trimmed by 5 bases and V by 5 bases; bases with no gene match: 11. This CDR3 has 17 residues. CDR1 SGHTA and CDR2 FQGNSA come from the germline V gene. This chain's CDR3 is CASSPPGLAGEEETQYF. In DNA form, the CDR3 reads TGTGCCAGCAGCCCTCCAGGACTAGCGGGGGAGGAGGAGACCCAGTACTTC. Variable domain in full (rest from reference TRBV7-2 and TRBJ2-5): GAGVSQSPSNKVTEKGKDVELRCDPISGHTALYWYRQSLGQGLEFLIYFQGNSAPDKSGLPSDRFSAERTGGSVSTLTIQRTQQEDSAVYLCASSPPGLAGEEETQYFGPGTRLLVL.

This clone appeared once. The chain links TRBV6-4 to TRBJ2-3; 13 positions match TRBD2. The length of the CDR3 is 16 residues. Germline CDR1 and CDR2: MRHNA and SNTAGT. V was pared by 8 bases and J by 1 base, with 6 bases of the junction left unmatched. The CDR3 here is CASPGTSGERTDTQYF. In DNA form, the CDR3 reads TGTGCCAGCCCCGGGACTAGCGGGGAACGCACAGATACGCAGTATTTT.

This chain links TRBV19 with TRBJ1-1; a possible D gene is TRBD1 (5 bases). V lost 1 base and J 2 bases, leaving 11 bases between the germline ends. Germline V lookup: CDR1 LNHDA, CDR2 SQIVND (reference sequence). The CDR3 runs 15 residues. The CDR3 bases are TGTGCCAGTAGTATAGGACAGAAACTAAACACTGAAGCTTTCTTT. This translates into CASSIGQKLNTEAFF.